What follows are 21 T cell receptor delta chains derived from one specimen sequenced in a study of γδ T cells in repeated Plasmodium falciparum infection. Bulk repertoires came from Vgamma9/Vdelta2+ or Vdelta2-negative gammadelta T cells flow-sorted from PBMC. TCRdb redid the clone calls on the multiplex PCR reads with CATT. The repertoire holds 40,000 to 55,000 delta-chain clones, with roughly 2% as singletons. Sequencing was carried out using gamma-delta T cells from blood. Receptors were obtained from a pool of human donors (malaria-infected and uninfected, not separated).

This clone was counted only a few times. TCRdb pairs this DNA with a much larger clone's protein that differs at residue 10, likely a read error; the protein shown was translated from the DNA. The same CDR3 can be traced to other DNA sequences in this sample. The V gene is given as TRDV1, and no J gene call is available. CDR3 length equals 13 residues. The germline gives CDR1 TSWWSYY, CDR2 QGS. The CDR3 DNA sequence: TGTGCTCTTGGGCGCCTAAGGCCCGATAATCTCATCTTT. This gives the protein CALGRLRPDNLIF.

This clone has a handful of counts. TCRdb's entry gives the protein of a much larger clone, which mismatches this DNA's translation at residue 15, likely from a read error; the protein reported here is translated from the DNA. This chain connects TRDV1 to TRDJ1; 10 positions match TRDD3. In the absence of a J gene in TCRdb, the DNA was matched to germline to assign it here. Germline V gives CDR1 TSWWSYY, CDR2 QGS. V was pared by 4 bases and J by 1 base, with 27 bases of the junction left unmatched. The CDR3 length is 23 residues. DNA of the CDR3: TGTGCTCTTGGGGTTGACGTCTTCCTACCGGGGGGATACGCGAGCATCGGCACCGATAAACTCATCTTT. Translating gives CALGVDVFLPGGYASIGTDKLIF.

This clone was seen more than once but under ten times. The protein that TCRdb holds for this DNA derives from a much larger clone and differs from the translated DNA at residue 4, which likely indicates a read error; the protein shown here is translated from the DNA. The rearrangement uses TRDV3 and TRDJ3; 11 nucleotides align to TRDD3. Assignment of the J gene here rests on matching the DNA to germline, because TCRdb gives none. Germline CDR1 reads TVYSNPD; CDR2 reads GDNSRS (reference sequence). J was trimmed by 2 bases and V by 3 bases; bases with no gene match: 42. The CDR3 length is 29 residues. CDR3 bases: TGTGCCTTCCACGTGCCTTCCTACCCCAGATCCGCCAATTACTGGGGGATAATCGTCGGGGCCTGGGACACCCGACAGATGTTTTTC. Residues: CAFHVPSYPRSANYWGIIVGAWDTRQMFF.

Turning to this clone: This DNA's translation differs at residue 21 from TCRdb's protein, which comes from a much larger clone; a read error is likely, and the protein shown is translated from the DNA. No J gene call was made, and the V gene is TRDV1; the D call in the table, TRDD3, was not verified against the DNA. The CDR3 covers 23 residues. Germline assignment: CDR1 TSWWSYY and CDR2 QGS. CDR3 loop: CALGSPYSSAFHRGIRYTDKPIF. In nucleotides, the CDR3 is TGTGCTCTTGGGTCTCCGTATAGTTCAGCCTTCCATAGGGGGATACGCTACACCGATAAACCCATCTTT.

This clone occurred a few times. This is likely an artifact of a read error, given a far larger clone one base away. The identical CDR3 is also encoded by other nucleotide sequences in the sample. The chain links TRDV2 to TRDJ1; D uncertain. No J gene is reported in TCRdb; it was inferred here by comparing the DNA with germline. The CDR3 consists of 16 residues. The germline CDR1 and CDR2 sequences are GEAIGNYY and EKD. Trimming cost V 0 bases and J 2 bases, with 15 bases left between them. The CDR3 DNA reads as TGTGCCTGTGACACCTTGGTTGGCCCTCATACCGATAAACTCATCTTT. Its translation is CACDTLVGPHTDKLIF.

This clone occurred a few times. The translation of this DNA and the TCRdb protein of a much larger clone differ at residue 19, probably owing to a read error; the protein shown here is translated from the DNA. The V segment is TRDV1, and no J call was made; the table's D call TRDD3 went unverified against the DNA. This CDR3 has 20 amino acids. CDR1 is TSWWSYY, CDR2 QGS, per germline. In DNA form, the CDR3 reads TGTGCTCTTGGGGAAGGCTCCCTATTCGGCGTACCCTGGTACACCGATAAACTCACCTTT. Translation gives CALGEGSLFGVPWYTDKLTF.

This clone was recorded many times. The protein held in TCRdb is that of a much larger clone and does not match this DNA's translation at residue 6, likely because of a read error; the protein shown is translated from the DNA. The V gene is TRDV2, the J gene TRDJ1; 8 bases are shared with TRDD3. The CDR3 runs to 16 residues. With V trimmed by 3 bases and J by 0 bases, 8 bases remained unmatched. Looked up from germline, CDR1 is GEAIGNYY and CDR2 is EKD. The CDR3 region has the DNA TGTGCCTGTGACTTACCGGGGGATAGGTACACCGATAAACTCATCTTT. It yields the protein CACDLPGDRYTDKLIF.

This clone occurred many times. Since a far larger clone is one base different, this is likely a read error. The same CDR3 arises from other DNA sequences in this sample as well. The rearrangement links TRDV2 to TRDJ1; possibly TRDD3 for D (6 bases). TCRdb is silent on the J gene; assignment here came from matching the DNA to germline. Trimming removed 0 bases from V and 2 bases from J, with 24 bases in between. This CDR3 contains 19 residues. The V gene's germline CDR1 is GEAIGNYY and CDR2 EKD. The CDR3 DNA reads TGTGCCTGTGACACCGTAAGGTTGGGGGGAAACCCGGGGACCGATAAACTCATCTTT. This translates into CACDTVRLGGNPGTDKLIF.

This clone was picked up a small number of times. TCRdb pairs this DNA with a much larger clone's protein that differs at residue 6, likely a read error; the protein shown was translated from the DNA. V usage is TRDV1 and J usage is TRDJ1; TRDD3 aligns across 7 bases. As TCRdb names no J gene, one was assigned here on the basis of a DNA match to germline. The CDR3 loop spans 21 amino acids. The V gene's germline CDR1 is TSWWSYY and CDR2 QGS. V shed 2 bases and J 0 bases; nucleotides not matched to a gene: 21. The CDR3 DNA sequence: TGTGCTCTTGGGGAATCGCACCTACAGGTCCTGGGGGCCCCGTACACCGATAAACTCATCTTT. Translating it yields CALGESHLQVLGAPYTDKLIF.

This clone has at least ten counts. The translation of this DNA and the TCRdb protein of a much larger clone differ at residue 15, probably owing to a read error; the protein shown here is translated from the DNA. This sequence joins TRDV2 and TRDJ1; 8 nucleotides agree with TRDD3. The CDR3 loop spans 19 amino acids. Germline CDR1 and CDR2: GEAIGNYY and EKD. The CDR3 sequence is CACDTDHWGDLAYTGKLIF. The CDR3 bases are TGTGCCTGTGACACCGATCACTGGGGGGATCTGGCGTACACCGGTAAACTCATCTTT.

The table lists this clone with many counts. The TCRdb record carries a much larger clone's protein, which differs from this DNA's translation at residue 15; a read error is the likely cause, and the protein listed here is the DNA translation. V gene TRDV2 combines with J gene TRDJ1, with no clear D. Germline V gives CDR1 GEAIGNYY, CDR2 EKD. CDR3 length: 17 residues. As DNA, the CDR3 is TGTGCCTGTGACACCGTGGGACAGCCAGACCACACCGATAAACCCATCTTT. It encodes CACDTVGQPDHTDKPIF.

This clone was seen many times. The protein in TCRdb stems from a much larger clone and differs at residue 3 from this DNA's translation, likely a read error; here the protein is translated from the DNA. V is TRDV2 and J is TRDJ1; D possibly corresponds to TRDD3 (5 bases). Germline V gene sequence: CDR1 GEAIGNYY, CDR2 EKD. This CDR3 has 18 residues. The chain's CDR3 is CAYDSLGDGPKYTDKLIF. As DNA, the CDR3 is TGTGCCTATGACAGCCTCGGGGACGGACCTAAGTACACCGATAAACTCATCTTT.

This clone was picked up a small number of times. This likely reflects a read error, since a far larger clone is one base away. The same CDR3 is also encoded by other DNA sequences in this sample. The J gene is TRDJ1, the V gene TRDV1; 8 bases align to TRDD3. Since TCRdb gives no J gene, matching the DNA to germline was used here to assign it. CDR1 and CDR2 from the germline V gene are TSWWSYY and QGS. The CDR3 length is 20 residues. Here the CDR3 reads CALGELRPTWGYWYTDKLIF. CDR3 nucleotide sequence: TGTGCTCTTGGGGAACTACGACCAACATGGGGATACTGGTACACTGATAAACTCATCTTT.

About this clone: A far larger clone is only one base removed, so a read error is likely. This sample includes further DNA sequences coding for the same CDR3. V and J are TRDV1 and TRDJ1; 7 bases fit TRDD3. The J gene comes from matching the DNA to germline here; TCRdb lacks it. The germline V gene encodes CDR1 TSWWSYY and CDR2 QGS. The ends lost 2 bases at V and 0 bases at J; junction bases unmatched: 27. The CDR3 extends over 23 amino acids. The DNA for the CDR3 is TGTGCTCTTGGGGAAAAACACCACCCCTACTTAACTGGGGATCCGTACCACACCGATAAACTCATCTTT. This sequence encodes CALGEKHHPYLTGDPYHTDKLIF.

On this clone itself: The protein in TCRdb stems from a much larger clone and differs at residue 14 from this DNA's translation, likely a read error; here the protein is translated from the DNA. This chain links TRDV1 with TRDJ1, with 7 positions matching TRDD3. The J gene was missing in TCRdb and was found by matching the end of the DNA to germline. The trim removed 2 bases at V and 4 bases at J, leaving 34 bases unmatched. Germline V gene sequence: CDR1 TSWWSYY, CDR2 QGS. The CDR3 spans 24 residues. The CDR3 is CALGEYFVFSGITIPVHQVDKLIF. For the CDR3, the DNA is TGTGCTCTTGGGGAATACTTCGTATTTTCGGGGATAACCATCCCAGTACATCAAGTCGATAAACTCATCTTT.

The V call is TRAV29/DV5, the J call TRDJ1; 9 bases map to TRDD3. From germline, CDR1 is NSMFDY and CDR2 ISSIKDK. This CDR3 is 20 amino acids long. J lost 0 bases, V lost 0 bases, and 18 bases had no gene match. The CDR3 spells CAASVYSSPGIRRYTDKLIF. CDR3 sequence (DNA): TGTGCAGCAAGCGTGTACTCCTCCCCGGGGATACGCAGGTACACCGATAAACTCATCTTT.

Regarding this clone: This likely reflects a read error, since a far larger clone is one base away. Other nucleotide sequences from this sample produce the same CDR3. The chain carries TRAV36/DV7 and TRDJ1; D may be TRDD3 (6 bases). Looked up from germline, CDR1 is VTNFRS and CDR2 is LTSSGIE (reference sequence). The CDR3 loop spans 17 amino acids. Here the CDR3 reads CAVEAPLRGGRDDKLIF. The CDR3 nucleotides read TGTGCCGTGGAGGCCCCTCTACGTGGGGGCCGCGACGATAAACTCATCTTT.

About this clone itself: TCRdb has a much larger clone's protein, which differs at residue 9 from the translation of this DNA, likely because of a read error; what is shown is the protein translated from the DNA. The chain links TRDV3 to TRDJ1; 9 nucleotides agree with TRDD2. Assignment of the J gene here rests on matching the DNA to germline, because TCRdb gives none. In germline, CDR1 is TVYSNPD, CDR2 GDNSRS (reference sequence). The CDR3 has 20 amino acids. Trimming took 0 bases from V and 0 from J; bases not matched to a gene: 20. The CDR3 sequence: CAFRILPTSGYGGYTDKLIF. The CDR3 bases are TGTGCCTTTAGAATCCTTCCTACGAGTGGATACGGGGGGTACACCGATAAACTCATCTTT.

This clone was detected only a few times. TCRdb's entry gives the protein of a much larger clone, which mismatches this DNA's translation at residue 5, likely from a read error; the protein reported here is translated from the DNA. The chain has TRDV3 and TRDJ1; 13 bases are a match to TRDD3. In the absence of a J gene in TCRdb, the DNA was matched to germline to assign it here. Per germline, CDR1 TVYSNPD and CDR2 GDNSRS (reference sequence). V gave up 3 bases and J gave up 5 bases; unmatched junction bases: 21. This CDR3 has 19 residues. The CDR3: CALGSPTYWGIRGPDKLIF. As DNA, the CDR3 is TGTGCCTTGGGCTCTCCTACGTACTGGGGGATACGGGGACCAGATAAACTCATCTTT.

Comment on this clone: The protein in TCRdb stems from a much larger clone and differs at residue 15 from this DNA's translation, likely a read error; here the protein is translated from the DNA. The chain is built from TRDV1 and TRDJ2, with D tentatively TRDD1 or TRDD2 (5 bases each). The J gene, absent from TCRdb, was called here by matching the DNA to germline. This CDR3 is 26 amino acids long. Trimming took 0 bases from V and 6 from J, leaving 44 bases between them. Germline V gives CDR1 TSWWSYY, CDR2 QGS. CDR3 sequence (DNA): TGTGCTCTTGGGGAACTAATATCACGCTGGAATAGAGTATACCCCCTACCCCCGCTTCGGGCAGCACAACTCTTCTTT. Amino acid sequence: CALGELISRWNRVYPLPPLRAAQLFF.

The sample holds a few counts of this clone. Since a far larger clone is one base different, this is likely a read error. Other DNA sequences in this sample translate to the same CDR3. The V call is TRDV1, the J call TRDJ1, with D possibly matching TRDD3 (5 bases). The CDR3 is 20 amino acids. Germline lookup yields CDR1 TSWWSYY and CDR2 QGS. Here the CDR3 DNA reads TGTGCTCTTGGGGAAAACAGCTGGCCATCCTCGGGGGTCCTCACCGACAAACTCATCTTT. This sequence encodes CALGENSWPSSGVLTDKLIF.